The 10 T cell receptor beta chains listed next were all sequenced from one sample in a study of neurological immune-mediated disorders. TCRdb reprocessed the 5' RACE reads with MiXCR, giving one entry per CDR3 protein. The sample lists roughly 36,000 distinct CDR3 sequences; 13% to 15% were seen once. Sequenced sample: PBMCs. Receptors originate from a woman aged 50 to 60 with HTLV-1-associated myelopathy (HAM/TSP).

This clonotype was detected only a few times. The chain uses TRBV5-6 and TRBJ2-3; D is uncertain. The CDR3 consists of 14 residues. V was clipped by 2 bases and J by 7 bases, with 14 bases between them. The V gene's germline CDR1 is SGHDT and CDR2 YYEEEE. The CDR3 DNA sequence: TGTGCCAGCAGCTTCCCGCAGCAACAGAATACGCAGTATTTT. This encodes CASSFPQQQNTQYF.

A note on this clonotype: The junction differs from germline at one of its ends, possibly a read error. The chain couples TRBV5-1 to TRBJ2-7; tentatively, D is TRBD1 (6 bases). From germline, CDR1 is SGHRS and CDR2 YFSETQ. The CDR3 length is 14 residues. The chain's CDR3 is CASSFVTGIYEQYF. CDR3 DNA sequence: TGTGCCAGCAGCTTTGTGACAGGAATCTACGAGCAGTACTTC.

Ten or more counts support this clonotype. CDR3 residues: CASSSQGLYGYTF. DNA for the CDR3: TGTGCCAGCAGTTCGCAGGGTCTCTATGGCTACACCTTC. The chain carries TRBV6-6 and TRBJ1-2, with D perhaps matching TRBD1 (5 bases). Trimming stripped 4 bases from V and 4 bases from J, with 10 bases between. The CDR3 runs 13 residues. CDR1 and CDR2 from the germline V gene are MNHNY and SVGAGI (reference sequence).

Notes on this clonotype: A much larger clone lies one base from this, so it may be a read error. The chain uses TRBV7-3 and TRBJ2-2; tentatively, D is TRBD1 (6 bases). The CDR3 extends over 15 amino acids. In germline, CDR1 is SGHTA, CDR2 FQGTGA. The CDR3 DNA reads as TGTGCCAACAGCCCCCAGGGGTTAAGCACCGGGGAGCTGTTTTTT. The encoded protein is CANSPQGLSTGELFF.

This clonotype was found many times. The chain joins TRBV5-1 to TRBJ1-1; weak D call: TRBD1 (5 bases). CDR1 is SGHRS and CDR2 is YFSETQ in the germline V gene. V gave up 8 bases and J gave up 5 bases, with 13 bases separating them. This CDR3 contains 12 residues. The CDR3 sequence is CASKDGGTEAFF. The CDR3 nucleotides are TGCGCCAGTAAAGACGGGGGAACTGAAGCTTTCTTT.

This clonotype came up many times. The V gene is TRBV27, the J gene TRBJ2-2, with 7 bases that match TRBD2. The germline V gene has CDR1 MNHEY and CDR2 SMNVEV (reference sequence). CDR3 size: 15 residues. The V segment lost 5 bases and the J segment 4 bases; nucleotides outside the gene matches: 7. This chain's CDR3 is CASSISGVPTGELFF. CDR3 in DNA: TGTGCCAGCAGTATAAGCGGGGTCCCCACCGGGGAGCTGTTTTTT.

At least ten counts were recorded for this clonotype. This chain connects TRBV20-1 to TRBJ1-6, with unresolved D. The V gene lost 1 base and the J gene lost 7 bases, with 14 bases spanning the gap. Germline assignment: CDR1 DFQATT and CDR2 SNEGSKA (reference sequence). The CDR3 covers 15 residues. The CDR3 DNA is TGCAGTGCTAGAGGAAGGAGGGATTGGAATTCACCCCTCCACTTT. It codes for CSARGRRDWNSPLHF.

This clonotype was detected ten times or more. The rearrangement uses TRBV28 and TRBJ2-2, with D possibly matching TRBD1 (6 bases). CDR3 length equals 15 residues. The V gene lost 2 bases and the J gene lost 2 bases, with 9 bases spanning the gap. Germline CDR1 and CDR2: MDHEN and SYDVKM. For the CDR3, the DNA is TGTGCCAGCAGTTTAATACAGGGAAACACCGGGGAGCTGTTTTTT. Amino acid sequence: CASSLIQGNTGELFF.

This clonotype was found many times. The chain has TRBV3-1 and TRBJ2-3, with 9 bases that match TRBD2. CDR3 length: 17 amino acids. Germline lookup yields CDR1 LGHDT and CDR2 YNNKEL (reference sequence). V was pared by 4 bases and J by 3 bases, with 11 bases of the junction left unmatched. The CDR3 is CASSPSYGAGGTDTQYF. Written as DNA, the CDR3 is TGTGCCAGCAGCCCCTCCTACGGAGCGGGGGGTACAGATACGCAGTATTTT.

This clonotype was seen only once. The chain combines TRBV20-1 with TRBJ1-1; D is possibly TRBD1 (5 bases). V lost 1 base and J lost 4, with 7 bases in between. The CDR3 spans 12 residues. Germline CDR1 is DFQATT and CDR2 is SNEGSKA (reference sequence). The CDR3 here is CSARGGGTEAFF. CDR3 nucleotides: TGCAGTGCTAGAGGGGGGGGCACTGAAGCTTTCTTT.